This T cell receptor beta chain was retrieved from a study of OX40 agonist ivuxolimab in advanced cancers. Concerning the study at large: Ivuxolimab was an agonistic, fully human IgG2 monoclonal antibody directed against OX40 (CD134), a costimulatory receptor. Intravenous ivuxolimab was administered to patients every 2 weeks at six dose levels: 0.01, 0.1, 0.3, 1.5, 3 and 10 mg/kg. The purpose of peripheral TCRbeta sequencing was to test whether ivuxolimab changed TCR sequence diversity and led to clonal T-cell expansion. In the dose-escalation cohort, 82.7% of patients were male, and the mean age was 60 years with a range of roughly 20 to 79. Partial responses occurred in three dose-escalation patients: two with cutaneous melanoma and one with hepatocellular carcinoma. Of the approximately 50 patients in dose escalation, about 20 had hepatocellular carcinoma, some 15 had melanoma, 9 had renal cell carcinoma and 9 had head and neck cancer. Prior anti-PD-1, anti-PD-L1 or anti-CTLA-4 therapy was permitted, and checkpoint inhibitors had been received by under 50% of dose-escalation patients. The paper covers the monotherapy dose-escalation part of the phase I ivuxolimab trial, which included N ≈ 50 patients.

For sequencing of the TCRbeta CDR3 region, genomic DNA was extracted from the sorted cells. TCRbeta CDR3 regions were sequenced using the immunoSEQ Assay. Drawn from immuneACCESS, this table holds only the in-frame rearrangements with V and J called that TCRdb kept. Clones are partly lost; checked studies trace under half to an unresolved V gene and leave the rest unexplained. The sample table records approximately 77,000 clones; over 80% of these occur just once. The biggest ten clones account for roughly 15% of the sample. The table lists this clone with a count of one. The specificity of this receptor is unknown. Per-nucleotide qualities are absent, and no much larger clonotype sits a single base away. Per the germline V gene, SGHRS is the CDR1 and YFSETQ is the CDR2. V lost 6 bases and J lost 6 bases, and the count of bases not matched to a germline gene is 9. The CDR3 contains 14 residues, cysteine and phenylalanine counted. Kept here is only the CDR3 DNA, which spans 42 bases and is read in frame from base 1.

Here is what the overall study found, with its caveats: After ivuxolimab, more expanded clones were found on average in CD8+ T cells than in CD4+ T cells. The antigen specificity of the clonally expanded peripheral T cells was not determined. At doses of 0.1 to 3.0 mg/kg, clonal expansion of both CD4+ and CD8+ blood T cells was observed from baseline to week 6. In partial responders in the 0.1-3.0 mg/kg groups, normalized peripheral clonal expansion was found to be among the lowest, especially among CD8+ T cells. Low levels of normalized T-cell clonal expansion were also seen in some patients who did not respond.

The trial excluded patients who had a history of autoimmune disease or who were on systemic immunosuppression. Peripheral blood for TCR sequencing was collected from all dose cohorts at baseline, on cycle 4 day 1, and on cycle 7 day 1. Samples were obtained from an open-label, multicenter, first-in-human phase I dose-escalation trial of ivuxolimab. The trial enrolled adults with locally advanced or metastatic head and neck squamous cell, hepatocellular, melanoma or renal cell carcinoma. Before TCR sequencing, CD4+ and CD8+ T cells were separately sorted from peripheral blood. The chain is made from TRBV5-1 and TRBJ2-7; a stretch of 10 junction bases matches TRBD2. The sample consisted of CD4+ or CD8+ T cells sorted from blood, taken in a trial of the OX40 agonist ivuxolimab. The sequence derives from an adult with an advanced solid tumor such as melanoma, head and neck, liver or kidney cancer. The CDR3 loop reads CASTEASGSVEQYF. The nucleotides read TGCGCCAGCACCGAGGCTAGCGGGAGTGTCGAGCAGTACTTC.